This T cell receptor (beta chain) originates from a study of T cell responses to AZD1222 COVID-19 vaccine. The wider study: Both about-4-week and about-12-week second-dose recipients were combined.

As regards this clone: The antigen remains undetermined.

Study-wide points: Clonal diversity was possibly underestimated, and white British individuals and females predominated among donors. Nearly half of unique spike-specific TCRs reportedly avoided B.1.351 and B.1.1.7 mutated regions.

The repertoire was sequenced with immunoSEQ multiplex PCR; TCRdb's copy has only in-frame clones and lacks some. The sample shows 25,000 to 30,000 clones, roughly 73% of them seen only once. This CDR3 has 12 residues. Germline CDR1 LGHDT, CDR2 YNNKEL (reference sequence). V lost 6 bases and J 7 bases, leaving 13 bases between the germline ends. The clonotype comes from an adult in good health. The chain links TRBV3-1 (or the pseudogene TRBV3-2) to TRBJ2-7; D tentatively fits TRBD1 or TRBD2 (5 bases each). This specimen consisted of peripheral blood, obtained on day 0 of AZD1222 vaccination. As DNA, the CDR3 is TGTGCCAGCAGAGGGGACCCCCGGGAGCAGTACTTC. Translated, it gives CASRGDPREQYF.